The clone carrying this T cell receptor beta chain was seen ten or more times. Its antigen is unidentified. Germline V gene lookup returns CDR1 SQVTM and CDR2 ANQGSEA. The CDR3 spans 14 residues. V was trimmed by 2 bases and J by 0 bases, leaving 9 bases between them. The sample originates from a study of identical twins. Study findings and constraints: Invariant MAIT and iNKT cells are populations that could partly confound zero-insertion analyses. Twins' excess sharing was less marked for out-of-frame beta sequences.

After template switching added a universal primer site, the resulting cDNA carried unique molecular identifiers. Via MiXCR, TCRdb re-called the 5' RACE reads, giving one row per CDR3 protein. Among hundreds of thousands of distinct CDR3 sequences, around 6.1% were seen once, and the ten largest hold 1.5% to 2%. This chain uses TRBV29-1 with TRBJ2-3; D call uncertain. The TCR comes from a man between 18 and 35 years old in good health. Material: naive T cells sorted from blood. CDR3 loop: CSVENTKSTDTQYF. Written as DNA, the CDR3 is TGCAGCGTTGAAAATACTAAGAGCACAGATACGCAGTATTTT.